The 12 T cell receptor beta chains in this list originate from one sample, sequenced in a study of post-analysis software for immune sequencing data. General observations from the study: Compared with controls, patients had more of five or six TRBV segments, including TRBV5-6, TRBV5-1 and TRBV20-1.

Their antigen targets remain unknown. Prepared libraries of TCR beta cDNA carried unique molecular identifiers. TCRdb used MiXCR to reprocess the PCR reads, holding one entry per CDR3 protein. Among some 190,000 distinct CDR3 sequences listed, roughly 28% were seen once. The specimen was blood. These receptors all stem from a girl aged 2 to 17 with multiple sclerosis.

This clonotype has ten or more counts. The chain has TRBV6-1 and TRBJ2-5; 10 bases map to TRBD1. The DNA end lines up better with TRBJ2-7; the J call may be wrong. Germline V CDR1 and CDR2: MNHNS, SASEGT. CDR3 size: 13 residues. Here the CDR3 reads CASRSDRGSEQYF. CDR3 coding DNA: TGTGCCAGCAGATCGGACAGGGGGTCCGAGCAGTACTTC.

The chain links TRBV6-5 to TRBJ2-1, with 8 bases identical to TRBD1. This CDR3 is 16 amino acids long. The trim removed 5 bases at V and 8 bases at J, leaving 14 bases unmatched. Per germline, CDR1 MNHEY and CDR2 SVGAGI. The DNA of the CDR3 is TGTGCCAGCAGTCCCATTGGACAGGGAGATAGGCATGAGCAGTTCTTC. Its protein is CASSPIGQGDRHEQFF.

This clonotype showed up just a few times. V and J are TRBV5-1 and TRBJ2-2; the D is unclear. The CDR3 has 13 amino acids. V lost 5 bases to trimming and J lost 3 bases, with 8 bases between them. The germline gives CDR1 SGHRS, CDR2 YFSETQ. CDR3 region: CASRTDDTGELFF. The CDR3 region has the DNA TGCGCCAGCAGAACAGATGACACCGGGGAGCTGTTTTTT.

This clonotype was recorded many times. The rearrangement joins TRBV12-3 or TRBV12-4 to TRBJ1-6, with D maybe TRBD1 (5 bases). This CDR3 has 13 residues. V lost 11 bases and J lost 7, with 15 bases in between. In DNA, the CDR3 is TGTGCCTGCGGGGCTGGGGGAAATTCACCCCTCCACTTT. This codes for CACGAGGNSPLHF.

A few counts support this clonotype. In DNA, the CDR3 is TGTGCCAGCAGCTTAGCCATTGCCTCGTTGGACATGGCCAAAAACATTCAGTACTTC. This encodes CASSLAIASLDMAKNIQYF. This chain connects TRBV11-1 to TRBJ2-4; a weak D match, TRBD1 (5 bases). Trimming pared 0 bases from V and 1 base from J, leaving 19 bases between. Per the germline V gene, CDR1 is SGHAT and CDR2 is FQDESV (reference sequence). This CDR3 is built from 19 residues.

In this sample, this clonotype turned up many times. V is TRBV9 and J is TRBJ2-7; the D gene is possibly TRBD2 (5 bases). The length of the CDR3 is 17 residues. Trimming left V 0 bases short and J 0 bases short, with 16 bases between. Per germline, CDR1 SGDLS and CDR2 YYNGEE. The CDR3 sequence: CASSVGSGRRSSYEQYF. Written as DNA, the CDR3 is TGTGCCAGCAGCGTAGGGAGTGGGCGGAGGAGCTCCTACGAGCAGTACTTC.

This clonotype was seen at least ten times. The CDR3 loop reads CASSPLAYKQFF. The CDR3 DNA is TGTGCCAGCAGCCCCTTGGCCTATAAGCAGTTCTTC. The J gene is TRBJ2-1, the V gene TRBV11-2; unclear D gene. The V gene lost 5 bases and the J gene lost 11 bases, with 13 bases spanning the gap. The CDR3 consists of 12 residues. Per germline, CDR1 SGHAT and CDR2 FQNNGV.

The sample holds many counts of this clonotype. The CDR3 loop is CASSQERAGGPDTQYF. CDR3 in DNA: TGTGCCAGCAGCCAAGAGCGAGCGGGGGGGCCCGATACGCAGTATTTT. This chain uses TRBV4-2 with TRBJ2-3, with TRBD2 identical over 10 bases. The CDR3 has 16 residues. CDR1 is LGHNA and CDR2 is YNFKEQ in the germline V gene. With 0 bases clipped from V and 6 bases from J, the junction kept 6 bases outside the gene matches.

This clonotype was detected many times. This chain links TRBV29-1 with TRBJ1-2; D not certain. The CDR3 spans 13 residues. The germline gives CDR1 SQVTM, CDR2 ANQGSEA. Trimming cost V 3 bases and J 2 bases, with 10 bases left between them. CDR3 amino acids: CSVDRWTNYGYTF. CDR3 DNA: TGCAGCGTTGACCGTTGGACCAACTATGGCTACACCTTC. The whole variable domain, filled in from reference TRBV29-1 and TRBJ1-2, reads SAVISQKPSRDICQRGTSLTIQCQVDSQVTMMFWYRQQPGQSLTLIATANQGSEATYESGFVIDKFPISRPNLTFSTLTVSNMSPEDSSIYLCSVDRWTNYGYTFGSGTRLTVV.

This clonotype was observed many times. The chain links TRBV27 to TRBJ2-7; the match to TRBD1 covers 7 bases. V lost 5 bases, J lost 5 bases, and 9 bases stayed unmatched. The CDR3 contains 14 residues. CDR1 and CDR2 (germline): MNHEY, SMNVEV (reference sequence). The CDR3 region has the DNA TGTGCCAGCAGTCCTGACAGGGTATCCCACGAGCAGTACTTC. This gives the protein CASSPDRVSHEQYF.

This clonotype was counted ten times or more. The chain joins TRBV10-3 to TRBJ2-7; D perhaps matches TRBD2 (7 bases). Germline CDR1 reads ENHRY; CDR2 reads SYGVKD. The CDR3 totals 12 residues. V dropped 8 bases and J dropped 0 bases, with 8 bases sitting between them. CDR3 DNA: TGTGCCATCGGGGGGGCCTCCTACGAGCAGTACTTC. This gives the protein CAIGGASYEQYF.

With regard to this clonotype: A read error is possible here, since a much larger clone lies one base away. The rearrangement joins TRBV13 to TRBJ2-7; tentative D call: TRBD2 (7 bases). CDR1 PRHDT and CDR2 FYEKMQ come from the germline V gene (reference sequence). The CDR3 has 14 residues. Between the trimmed V and J ends, which lost 2 bases and 1 base, there was a span of 9 bases. DNA for the CDR3: TGTGCCAGCAGCTTAAGGGGGGGTTCCTACGAGCAGTACTTC. Encoded protein: CASSLRGGSYEQYF.